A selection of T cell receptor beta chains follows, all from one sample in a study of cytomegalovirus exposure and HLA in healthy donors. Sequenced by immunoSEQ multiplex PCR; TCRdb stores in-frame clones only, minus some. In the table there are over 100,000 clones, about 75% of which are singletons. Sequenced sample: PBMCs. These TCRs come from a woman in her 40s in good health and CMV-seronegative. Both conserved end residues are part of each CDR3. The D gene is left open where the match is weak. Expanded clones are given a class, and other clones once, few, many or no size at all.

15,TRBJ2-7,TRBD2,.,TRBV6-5,TGTGCCAGCAAATCTCTACGGGGGGAATCCTACGAGCAGTACTTC,CASKSLRGESYEQYF
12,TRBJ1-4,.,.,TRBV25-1,TGTGCCAGCAGTGACGTGGGACTTAAACTGTTTTTT,CASSDVGLKLFF
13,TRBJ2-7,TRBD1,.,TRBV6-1,TGTGCCAGCAGTGTAACAGGGGACTACGAGCAGTACTTC,CASSVTGDYEQYF
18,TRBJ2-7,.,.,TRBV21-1,TGTGCCAGCAGCAAAAATTTCGGCCGGGACAACCTACCCTACGAGCAGTACTTC,CASSKNFGRDNLPYEQYF
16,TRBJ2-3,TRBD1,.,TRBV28,TGTGCCAGCAGGCACCGGGACAGGGGGCGGATGGATACGCAGTATTTT,CASRHRDRGRMDTQYF
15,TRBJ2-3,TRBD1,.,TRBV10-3,TGTGCCATCAGCGCGGGACAGGGGGGTACAGATACGCAGTATTTT,CAISAGQGGTDTQYF
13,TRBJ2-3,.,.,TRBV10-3,TGTGCCATCAGTGAGCCGCAGACAGATACGCAGTATTTT,CAISEPQTDTQYF
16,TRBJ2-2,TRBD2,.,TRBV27,TGTGCCAGCACCCTTAGCGGGGGGCCGAACACCGGGGAGCTGTTTTTT,CASTLSGGPNTGELFF
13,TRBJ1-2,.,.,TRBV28,TGTGCCAGCAGTCCCGGGTCTAATTATGGCTACACCTTC,CASSPGSNYGYTF
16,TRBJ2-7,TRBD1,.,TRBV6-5,TGTGCCAGCAGTTACACAAACAGGGGGCGTGTGGACGAGCAGTACTTC,CASSYTNRGRVDEQYF
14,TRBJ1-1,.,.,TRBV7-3,TGTGCCAGCAGCGTTGACAGGACCTACACTGAAGCTTTCTTT,CASSVDRTYTEAFF
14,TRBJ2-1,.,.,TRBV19,TGTGCCAGTAGTATAGGGACAGTATACAATGAGCAGTTCTTC,CASSIGTVYNEQFF
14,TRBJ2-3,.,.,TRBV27,TGTGCCAGCAGTTCCAGGGGCAGTGCAGATACGCAGTATTTT,CASSSRGSADTQYF
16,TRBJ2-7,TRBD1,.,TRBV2,TGTGCCAGCAGAGACGCGCCGGGACAGGGGGCCTACGAGCAGTACTTC,CASRDAPGQGAYEQYF
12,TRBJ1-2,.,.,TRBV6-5,TGTGCCAGTAAACGCGTCGACTATGGCTACACCTTC,CASKRVDYGYTF
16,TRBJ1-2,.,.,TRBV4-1,TGCGCCAGCAGCCAAGATTCGATCGGAGTAAACTATGGCTACACCTTC,CASSQDSIGVNYGYTF
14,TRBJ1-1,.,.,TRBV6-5,TGTGCCAGCAGTTACTCGTCGGGGAGGCGCGAAGCTTTCTTT,CASSYSSGRREAFF
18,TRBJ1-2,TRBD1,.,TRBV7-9,TGTGCCAGCAGCCAAAACCGGGACAGGGAGGGGAGAATTTACGGCTACACCTTC,CASSQNRDREGRIYGYTF
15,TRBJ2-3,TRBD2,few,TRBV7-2,TGTGCCAGCAGCATAAGCGGGGGGGCTACGGATACGCAGTATTTT,CASSISGGATDTQYF
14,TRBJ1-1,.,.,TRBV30,TGTGCCTGGACCAGGGGACACCCGAACACTGAAGCTTTCTTT,CAWTRGHPNTEAFF
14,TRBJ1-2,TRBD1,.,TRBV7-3,TGTGCCAGCAGCCCCCCGGGACAGGGAAATGGCTACACCTTC,CASSPPGQGNGYTF
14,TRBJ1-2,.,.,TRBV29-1,TGCAGCGCAGGCGGGGTCGACGGTCTAAGGGGCTACACCTTC,CSAGGVDGLRGYTF
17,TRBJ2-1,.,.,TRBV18,TGTGCCAGCTCACCAGACTACGGCCGGAGGGACTACAATGAGCAGTTCTTC,CASSPDYGRRDYNEQFF
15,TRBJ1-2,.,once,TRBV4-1,TGCGCCAGCAGCCAAGAGCTAACAGTAATCTATGGCTACACCTTC,CASSQELTVIYGYTF
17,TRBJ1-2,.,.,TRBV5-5,TGTGCCAGCAGCCAGAAGGACAGCCCTTTACTTAACTATGGCTACACCTTC,CASSQKDSPLLNYGYTF
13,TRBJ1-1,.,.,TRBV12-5,TGTGCTAGTGGTTTTTCAGGGGCCACTGAAGCTTTCTTT,CASGFSGATEAFF
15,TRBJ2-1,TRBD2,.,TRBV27,TGTGCCAGCAGTTTGGGGCGGGGGGGCTACAATGAGCAGTTCTTC,CASSLGRGGYNEQFF
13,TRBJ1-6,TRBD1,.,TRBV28,TGTGCCAGCACCCAGGGACAGGGGAGGCCCCTCCACTTT,CASTQGQGRPLHF
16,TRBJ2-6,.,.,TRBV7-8,TGTGCCAGCACTTTACATGGGCGGGGTGGGGCCAACGTCCTGACTTTC,CASTLHGRGGANVLTF
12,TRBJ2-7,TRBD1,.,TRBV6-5,TGTGCCAGCAAACAGGGGACCTACGAGCAGTACTTC,CASKQGTYEQYF
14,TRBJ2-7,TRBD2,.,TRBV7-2,TGTGCCAGCAGAAGGAGCGGGAACTCCTACGAGCAGTACTTC,CASRRSGNSYEQYF
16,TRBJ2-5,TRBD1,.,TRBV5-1,TGCGCCAGCAGCTCGGGACAGGAATCCAAGGGGGAGACCCAGTACTTC,CASSSGQESKGETQYF
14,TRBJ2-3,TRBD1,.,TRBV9,TGTGCCAGCTGCGGGACAGGGGGCTCAGATACGCAGTATTTT,CASCGTGGSDTQYF